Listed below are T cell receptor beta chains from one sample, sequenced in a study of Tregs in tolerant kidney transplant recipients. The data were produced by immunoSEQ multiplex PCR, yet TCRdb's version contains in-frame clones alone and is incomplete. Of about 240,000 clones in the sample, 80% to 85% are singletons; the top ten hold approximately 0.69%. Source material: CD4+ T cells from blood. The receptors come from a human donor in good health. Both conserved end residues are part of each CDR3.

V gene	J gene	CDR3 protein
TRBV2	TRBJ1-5	CASSAGQENQPQHF
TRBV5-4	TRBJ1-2	CASSLGYGPNYGYTF
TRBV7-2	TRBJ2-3	CASSLRNTQYF
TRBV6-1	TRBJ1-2	CASSVGRGNYGYTF
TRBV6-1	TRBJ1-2	CASSENGANYGYTF
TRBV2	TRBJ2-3	CASSEVLAGGDTQYF
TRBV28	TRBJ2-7	CASRRDRVTYEQYF
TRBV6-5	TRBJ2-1	CASSPGQGYNEQFF
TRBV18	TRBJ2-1	CASSLSGRGNEQFF
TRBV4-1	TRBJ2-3	CASSQALAGRKDTQYF
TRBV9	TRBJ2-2	CASSVGERRTNTGELFF
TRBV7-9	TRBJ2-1	CASSPRLTSNEQFF
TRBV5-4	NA	CASTLLGTTYEQYF
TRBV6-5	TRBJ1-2	CASRRQGHGYTF
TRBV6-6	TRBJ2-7	CASTSQGARYEQYF
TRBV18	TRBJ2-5	CASSPSLRGVGETQYF
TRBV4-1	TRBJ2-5	CASSQSAATGVTQYF
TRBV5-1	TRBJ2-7	CASSVGPSGGSYEQYF
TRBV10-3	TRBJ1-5	CAPRAGGDNQPQHF
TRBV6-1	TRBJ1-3	CASSEGGGLRNTIYF
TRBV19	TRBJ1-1	CASTWGALSSEAFF
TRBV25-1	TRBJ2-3	CASSAPSYTQYF
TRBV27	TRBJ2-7	CASSSYLFGSYEQYF
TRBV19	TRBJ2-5	CASSIVEDWGETQYF
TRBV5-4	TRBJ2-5	CASSLGQGLRETQYF
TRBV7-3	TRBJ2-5	CASSRTVQETQYF
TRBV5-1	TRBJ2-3	CASSLSKREGDTQYF
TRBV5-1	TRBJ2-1	CASSLNPMLPGQTYNEQFF
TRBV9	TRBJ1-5	CASSPPARGRQGKNQPQHF
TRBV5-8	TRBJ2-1	CASNAAPGRMNEQFF